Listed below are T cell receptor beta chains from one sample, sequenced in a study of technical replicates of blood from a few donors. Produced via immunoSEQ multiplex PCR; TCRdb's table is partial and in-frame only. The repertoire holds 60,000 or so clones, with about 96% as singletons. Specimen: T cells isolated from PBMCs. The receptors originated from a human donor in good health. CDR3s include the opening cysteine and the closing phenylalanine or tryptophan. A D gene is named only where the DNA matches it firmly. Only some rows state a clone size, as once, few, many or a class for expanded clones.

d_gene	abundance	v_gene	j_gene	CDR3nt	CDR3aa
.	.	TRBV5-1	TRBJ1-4	TGCGCCAGCAGCTTGGAAGGGGAGGTCGGTGAAAAACTGTTTTTT	CASSLEGEVGEKLFF
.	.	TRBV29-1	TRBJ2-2	TGCAGCGTGGGAGGCGCGAACACCGGGGAGCTGTTTTTT	CSVGGANTGELFF
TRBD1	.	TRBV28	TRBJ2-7	TGTGCCAGCAGTTTCTTGGGGACAGACGGTTTTTCCTACGAGCAGTACTTC	CASSFLGTDGFSYEQYF
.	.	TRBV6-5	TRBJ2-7	TGTGCCAGCAGTTCATCAGGCGACCTGCAGTACTTC	CASSSSGDLQYF
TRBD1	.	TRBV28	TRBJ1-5	TGTGCCAGCAGGCTAGGGGGCGCATCTAGTCAGCCCCAGCATTTT	CASRLGGASSQPQHF
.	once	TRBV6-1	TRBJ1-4	TGTGCCAGCAGTGAATTGAACAGGGAGAATGAAAAACTGTTTTTT	CASSELNRENEKLFF
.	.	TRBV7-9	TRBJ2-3	TGTGCCAGCAGCTTTTTATGGCGGGGAGACACAGATACGCAGTATTTT	CASSFLWRGDTDTQYF
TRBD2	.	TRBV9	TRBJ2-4	TGTGCCAGCAGCCCTCGGAGCGGGATCGCCAAAAACATTCAGTACTTC	CASSPRSGIAKNIQYF
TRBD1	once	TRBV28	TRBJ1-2	TGTGCCAGCAGTTCAATAGGGACAGTGGACCATGGCTACACCTTC	CASSSIGTVDHGYTF
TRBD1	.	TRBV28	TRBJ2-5	TGTGCCAGCAGTTTATCCGTCCCGGGACAGGGGCCGTTTGGCCAAGAGACCCAGTACTTC	CASSLSVPGQGPFGQETQYF
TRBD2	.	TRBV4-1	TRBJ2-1	TGCGCCAGCAGATCAGCGGGAGGCCTCAATGAGCAGTTCTTC	CASRSAGGLNEQFF
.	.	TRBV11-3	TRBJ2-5	TGTGCCAGCAGCTCCGAGGGCAGGAGACAAGAGACCCAGTACTTC	CASSSEGRRQETQYF
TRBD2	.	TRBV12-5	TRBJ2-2	TGTGCTAGTGGTTTGGACCGACTAGCGGGAGGGCCAGTCACCGGGGAGCTGTTTTTT	CASGLDRLAGGPVTGELFF
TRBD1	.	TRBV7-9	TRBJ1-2	TGTGCCAGCAGGTCAGGGGGCGGTGGCTACACCTTC	CASRSGGGGYTF
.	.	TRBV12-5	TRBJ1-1	TGTGCTAGTGGTTTGGTACGTTCACAGGAAGCTTTCTTT	CASGLVRSQEAFF
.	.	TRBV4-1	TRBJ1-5	TGCGCCAGCAGCCAAGGAGTAATTTTGGGGGGGCGTGGGGATCACAATCAGCCCCAGCATTTT	CASSQGVILGGRGDHNQPQHF
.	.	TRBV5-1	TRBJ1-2	TGCGCCAGCAGCTTGGAAAGACAGGTTCATGGCTACACCTTC	CASSLERQVHGYTF
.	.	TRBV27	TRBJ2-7	TGTGCCAGCAGTCCTGAGAGCTCCTACGAGCAGTACTTC	CASSPESSYEQYF
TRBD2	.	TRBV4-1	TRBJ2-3	TGCGCCAGCAGCCAAGCCCTAGCGGGGTCAACTAGCACAGATACGCAGTATTTT	CASSQALAGSTSTDTQYF
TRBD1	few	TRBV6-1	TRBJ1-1	TGTGCCAGCAGTGAGGGACAGGAGAACACTGAAGCTTTCTTT	CASSEGQENTEAFF
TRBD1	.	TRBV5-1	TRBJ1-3	TGCGCCAGCAGCCGGGACAGGGGTTCTGGAAACACCATATATTTT	CASSRDRGSGNTIYF
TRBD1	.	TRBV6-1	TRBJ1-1	TGTGCCAGCAGTCAGCCGGGACAGGGTTCTGAAGCTTTCTTT	CASSQPGQGSEAFF
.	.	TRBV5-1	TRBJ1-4	TGCGCCAGCAGCCTTCCGGGGGAAAAACTGTTTTTT	CASSLPGEKLFF
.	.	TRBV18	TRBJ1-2	TGTGCCAGCTCAGGGATCGGCGGGGGGCTCTATGGCTACACCTTC	CASSGIGGGLYGYTF
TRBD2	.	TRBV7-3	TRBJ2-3	TGTGCCAGCAGCCCTGTCTTTCTAGCGGGGGCCCCCGGAAGCACAGATACGCAGTATTTT	CASSPVFLAGAPGSTDTQYF
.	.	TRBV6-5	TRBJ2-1	TGTGCCAGCAGTTACCGAATTGCAGGCAATGAGCAGTTCTTC	CASSYRIAGNEQFF